One T cell receptor (beta chain) is described in this entry. Its antigen is currently not known. The record has no base qualities; no much larger clone is one base away. The immunoSEQ Assay, a bias-controlled multiplex PCR, was used to amplify TCRbeta CDR3 regions from genomic DNA. The original methods were these. Nucleated cell counts per sample were estimated from amplification of reference gene primers within the assay. Sequence reads were collapsed and filtered to measure the absolute abundance of every unique TCRbeta CDR3 rearrangement. For each sample, productive Simpson clonality was calculated by taking the square root of Simpson's diversity index across productive rearrangements. The table was pulled from immuneACCESS by TCRdb, which kept in-frame rearrangements only. Such tables lose some clones; where checked, under half of the loss comes from unresolved V genes, and the rest has no known cause. V and J calls plus clone size are reproduced from that table; the DNA served to infer D and trimming. This sample has 130,000 or so clones in its table, and about 89% of those were observed once. The biggest ten clones account for more than 9.5% of the sample.

The data were taken from a study of blood T cell repertoires in COVID-19 (dated by TCRdb to the early 2020s). About the investigation overall: Samples covering the acute and convalescent phases of COVID-19 were provided by collaborators in the United States, Italy and Spain. The material from the prospective study consisted of cDNA or gDNA derived from T cells, B-cell-depleted T cells, or PBMCs. Subjects who had been exposed to COVID-19, were actively infected with it, or had recovered from it provided the deeply sampled blood TCRbeta repertoires that made up the dataset. The repertoires were made available in a free public database intended to serve as a resource for research on the immune response to SARS-CoV-2. The samples were drawn from two sources: the first 160 participants of the ongoing ImmuneRACE study, and about 1,300 subjects contributed by 6 global collaborators. A de-identified subject ID, COVID-19 status, age in years and sex were almost always included in the sample metadata. HLA class I and class II types, where available, came from metadata supplied by the sample provider rather than from assay-based typing.

In the germline V gene, CDR1 corresponds to SNHLY and CDR2 to FYNNEI. V was cut back by 4 bases and J by 2 bases, leaving a gap of 8 bases between them. CDR3 length: 14 amino acids, cysteine to phenylalanine. Solely the CDR3 DNA is kept, with 42 bases framed from the first base. In Seattle, one collaborating source enrolled patients while the infection was active and tracked those patients longitudinally over the course of disease. Collaborating institutions collected whole blood in K2EDTA tubes following their own protocols. For TCRbeta analysis, collaborators shipped samples in one of three forms: frozen whole blood, isolated PBMCs, or DNA extracted from either of those sample types. What the study reported, not specific to this receptor: How much clinical and demographic metadata was included differed by source and by participant, and the metadata was provided uncurated.

The origin of this receptor is a woman in her seventies with COVID-19, enrolled during active disease. Sequenced: peripheral blood. The chain is assembled from TRBV2 and TRBJ1-4, with no confident D gene call. CDR3 region: CASSVLDTNEKLFF. The DNA reads TGTGCCAGCAGTGTGCTAGATACTAATGAAAAACTGTTTTTT.